This T cell receptor beta chain was retrieved from a study of metastatic and nonmetastatic thyroid tumors. On the study more broadly: Where malignant and benign thyroid patients were concerned, repertoires were compared across blood and tumor or nodule tissue.

This clone was recorded at least ten times. Its cognate antigen is unknown. Study results and limitations: Compared with benign nodules, malignant thyroid tumors were reported to have significantly higher TCR beta diversity in both blood and tumor.

The CDR3 consists of 12 residues. Germline V CDR1 and CDR2: MNHNS, SASEGT. Trimming took 8 bases from V and 7 from J; bases not matched to a gene: 5. Every patient underwent thyroid surgery untreated. TCRdb reanalyzed the PCR reads via MiXCR. The sample holds about 59,000 clones, around 15% seen once. This sequence was found in a male donor with papillary thyroid cancer or a benign thyroid nodule (not recorded which). Some clones in this sample may be carry-over from other donors' samples. This chain connects TRBV6-1 to TRBJ1-1; 9 bases map to TRBD1. The sequencing input was blood. CDR3 nucleotide sequence: TGTGCCAGCCTGGGACAGGGCCTTGAAGCTTTCTTT. Translating gives CASLGQGLEAFF.